A selection of T cell receptor beta chains follows, all from one sample in a study of spatial heterogeneity in lung cancer. One entry per CDR3 protein, called by TCRdb with MiXCR from the 5' RACE reads. Found here are roughly 14,000 distinct CDR3 sequences, 10% of them singletons; the top ten hold 25% to 35%. The sequencing used PBMCs, collected at surgery. These TCRs come from a male donor with early-stage non-small cell lung cancer. CDR3s include the opening cysteine and the closing phenylalanine or tryptophan. The D gene is left open where the match is weak. Clone size is shown for a subset of rows, as once, few, many or a class of expanded clone.

D	J	V	size	CDR3	DNA
-	TRBJ1-4	TRBV28	-	CASSLGGRSNEKLFF	TGTGCCAGCAGTTTGGGGGGACGGAGCAATGAAAAACTGTTTTTT
-	TRBJ1-5	TRBV19	many	CASSLLPTGNQPQHF	TGTGCCAGTAGTCTACTTCCGACGGGCAATCAGCCCCAGCATTTT
TRBD2	TRBJ2-3	TRBV20-1	many	CSGGTSGSLSDTQYF	TGCAGTGGAGGGACTAGCGGGAGCCTTTCAGATACGCAGTATTTT
-	TRBJ2-3	TRBV28	few	CASSSRDAASTDTQYF	TGTGCCAGCAGTTCACGGGACGCCGCTAGCACAGATACGCAGTATTTT
TRBD2	TRBJ2-1	TRBV7-2	many	CASSPNPPRTSGNEQFF	TGTGCCAGCAGCCCAAATCCCCCCAGGACTAGCGGGAATGAGCAGTTCTTC
-	TRBJ1-5	TRBV19	many	CASSIVKGGGNQPQHF	TGTGCCAGTAGTATAGTGAAAGGGGGTGGCAATCAGCCCCAGCATTTT
-	TRBJ2-1	TRBV29-1	-	CSVEDIRGSSNEQFF	TGCAGCGTTGAAGATATTCGGGGCTCGTCCAATGAGCAGTTCTTC
-	TRBJ2-3	TRBV25-1	-	CASSEFEARGELTDTQYF	TGTGCCAGCAGTGAATTTGAGGCAAGGGGAGAACTCACAGATACGCAGTATTTT
-	TRBJ1-1	TRBV7-6	once	CASSLTQNTEAFF	TGTGCCAGCAGCTTAACTCAGAACACTGAAGCTTTCTTT
-	TRBJ1-1	TRBV28	many	CASSSTGRGDHTEAFF	TGTGCCAGCAGCTCTACCGGAAGAGGGGATCACACTGAAGCTTTCTTT
-	TRBJ2-1	TRBV11-3	many	CASSLRESGRNEQFF	TGTGCCAGCAGCCTCCGGGAATCGGGACGCAATGAGCAGTTCTTC
-	TRBJ2-7	TRBV2	-	CASKVSGPYEQYF	TGTGCCAGCAAAGTGTCTGGGCCCTACGAGCAGTACTTC
TRBD2	TRBJ2-7	TRBV19	many	CASSKLAESYEQYF	TGTGCCAGTAGTAAGCTAGCGGAGTCCTACGAGCAGTACTTC
TRBD1	TRBJ1-2	TRBV20-1	many	CSARADQGGYGYTF	TGCAGTGCTAGAGCGGATCAGGGGGGGTATGGCTACACCTTC
-	TRBJ2-3	TRBV5-4	many	CASSPAVAFEGTDTQYF	TGTGCCAGCAGCCCCGCGGTAGCGTTTGAGGGCACAGATACGCAGTATTTT
-	TRBJ2-2	TRBV10-3	-	CAISGTENTGELFF	TGTGCCATCAGTGGGACGGAGAACACCGGGGAGCTGTTTTTT
TRBD2	TRBJ2-7	TRBV9	many	CASSPQTSGAYEQYF	TGTGCCAGCAGCCCCCAGACTAGCGGGGCCTACGAGCAGTACTTC
-	TRBJ1-5	TRBV12-3/TRBV12-4	many	CASSLQLPGSNQPQHF	TGTGCCAGCAGTTTACAGCTTCCCGGGAGCAATCAGCCCCAGCATTTT
-	TRBJ2-3	TRBV27	many	CASSSSRFDTQYF	TGTGCCAGCAGTTCATCCCGGTTCGATACGCAGTATTTT
-	TRBJ2-7	TRBV6-5	many	CASSYSFLPVVDEQYF	TGTGCCAGCAGTTACTCGTTTTTACCAGTCGTTGACGAGCAGTACTTC
TRBD1	TRBJ2-7	TRBV24-1	few	CATSSGGSSYEQYF	TGTGCCACCAGTTCAGGGGGCTCCTCCTACGAGCAGTACTTC
-	TRBJ2-3	TRBV12-3/TRBV12-4	medium-sized	CASSRTAPSTDTQYF	TGTGCCAGCAGTCGGACAGCCCCTAGCACAGATACGCAGTATTTT
-	TRBJ1-3	TRBV28	-	CASSLGSVGRNTIYF	TGTGCCAGCAGTTTAGGTAGCGTAGGCAGAAACACCATATATTTT
-	TRBJ1-5	TRBV3-1	large	CASSQDLRDTNQPQHF	TGTGCCAGCAGCCAAGACCTAAGGGATACCAATCAGCCCCAGCATTTT
-	TRBJ2-5	TRBV12-3/TRBV12-4	many	CASSPGSGETQYF	TGTGCCAGCAGCCCGGGTAGCGGAGAGACCCAGTACTTC
-	TRBJ2-1	TRBV28	many	CASNQTRNEQFF	TGTGCCAGCAATCAAACCAGGAACGAGCAGTTCTTC
-	TRBJ2-1	TRBV7-2	many	CASSLDSYNEQFF	TGTGCCAGCAGCTTAGACAGCTACAATGAGCAGTTCTTC
TRBD2	TRBJ2-3	TRBV27	-	CASKGTSGLTQYF	TGTGCCAGCAAGGGGACTAGCGGCCTCACGCAGTATTTT
TRBD1	TRBJ2-1	TRBV27	many	CASSPTGGQYNEQFF	TGTGCCAGCAGTCCTACAGGGGGCCAATACAATGAGCAGTTCTTC
-	TRBJ2-1	TRBV12-3/TRBV12-4	many	CASSFFHEQFF	TGTGCCAGCAGTTTCTTCCATGAGCAGTTCTTC
TRBD1	TRBJ1-1	TRBV28	medium-sized	CASSLFWKTDRAQGTEAFF	TGTGCCAGCAGTTTGTTTTGGAAAACCGACAGGGCGCAAGGCACTGAAGCTTTCTTT
-	TRBJ1-2	TRBV6-1	many	CASSDRDGYYGYTF	TGTGCCAGCAGTGACCGGGACGGATACTATGGCTACACCTTC
-	TRBJ1-6	TRBV6-1	many	CASRTVDSPLHF	TGTGCCAGCAGGACGGTGGATTCACCCCTCCACTTT
-	TRBJ1-1	TRBV29-1	few	CSSRTGNTEAFF	TGCAGCTCGCGGACGGGGAACACTGAAGCTTTCTTT
TRBD2	TRBJ2-7	TRBV20-1	many	CSASPLAGDLYEQYF	TGCAGTGCTAGTCCCCTAGCGGGAGACCTCTACGAGCAGTACTTC